The entry below describes one TCR beta chain. These data originate in a study of blood T cell repertoires in COVID-19. Study in general: The samples span acute and convalescent COVID-19 from the United States, Italy and Spain. T cells, B-cell-depleted T cells, or PBMCs supplied cDNA or gDNA.

Generated by immunoSEQ multiplex PCR, the TCRdb table keeps only in-frame clones and is missing some. The table has tens of thousands of clones, approximately 86% seen once; the top ten hold about 18%. Input material: peripheral blood. The receptor comes from a human donor with acute or convalescent COVID-19. The donor label of this sample is uncertain.

CDR3 DNA sequence: TGCGCCAGCAGCAATCAGGGTCCAGATACGCAGTATTTT. Translating it yields CASSNQGPDTQYF. The chain links TRBV5-1 to TRBJ2-3; tentative D call: TRBD1 (5 bases). CDR1 SGHRS and CDR2 YFSETQ come from the germline V gene. V was shortened by 4 bases and J by 4 bases, with 10 bases between the two germline ends. This CDR3 comprises 13 residues.